What follows are 27 T cell receptor beta chains derived from one specimen sequenced in a study of identical twins. TCRdb used MiXCR to reprocess the 5' RACE reads, holding one entry per CDR3 protein. The profile shows 1.5 million to 2 million distinct CDR3 sequences, more than 30% of them singletons. Material: cord blood. These receptors originate from a newborn girl in good health.

This clonotype has a single count. This rearrangement joins TRBV12-3 or TRBV12-4 to TRBJ1-5; 8 positions agree with TRBD1. With 10 bases clipped from V and 7 bases from J, the junction kept 9 bases outside the gene matches. The CDR3 runs to 13 residues. This CDR3 reads CATSTGGGQPQHF. The CDR3 DNA is TGTGCCACTTCAACAGGGGGGGGACAGCCCCAGCATTTT.

Comment on this clonotype: Since a much larger clone is just one base distant, this may be a read error. The chain has TRBV4-2 and TRBJ2-7, with D unclear. The CDR3 totals 15 residues. Germline loops: CDR1 LGHNA, CDR2 YNFKEQ. CDR3 protein: CASSQDPGQVYGQYF. In nucleotides, the CDR3 is TGTGCCAGCAGCCAAGATCCGGGCCAGGTCTACGGGCAGTACTTC.

CDR3 nucleotide sequence: TGTGCCAGCAGCTTAGGCGTGGGACAGGGAACCTATGGCTACACCTTC. Translated, it gives CASSLGVGQGTYGYTF. V usage is TRBV7-2 and J usage is TRBJ1-2; 9 bases line up with TRBD1. Germline lookup yields CDR1 SGHTA and CDR2 FQGNSA. The junction had 7 bases not matched to a gene; V was cut back by 1 base and J by 4 bases. This CDR3 region has 16 residues.

This clonotype was recorded at least ten times. The chain is built from TRBV29-1 and TRBJ2-7; D ambiguous. Germline lookup yields CDR1 SQVTM and CDR2 ANQGSEA. The V gene lost 4 bases and the J gene lost 4 bases, with 8 bases spanning the gap. The CDR3 has 11 amino acids. The CDR3 loop reads CSVGTEYEQYF. The CDR3 region has the DNA TGCAGCGTTGGGACGGAATACGAGCAGTACTTC.

This chain uses TRBV6-5 with TRBJ1-2; no clear D gene. In germline, CDR1 is MNHEY, CDR2 SVGAGI. V lost 0 bases and J 2 bases, leaving 7 bases between the germline ends. The CDR3 runs to 14 residues. In DNA form, the CDR3 reads TGTGCCAGCAGTTACTCGCCAAGAAACTATGGCTACACCTTC. Protein: CASSYSPRNYGYTF.

V gene TRBV28 combines with J gene TRBJ2-1; D uncertain. The CDR3 sequence is 17 residues long. The germline V gene has CDR1 MDHEN and CDR2 SYDVKM. V was shortened by 4 bases and J by 0 bases, with 16 bases between the two germline ends. The CDR3 is CASSSAKIPSSYNEQFF. DNA for the CDR3: TGTGCCAGCAGTTCCGCAAAAATCCCGAGCTCCTACAATGAGCAGTTCTTC.

V usage is TRBV20-1 and J usage is TRBJ2-3, with TRBD2 matching over 7 bases. From germline, CDR1 is DFQATT and CDR2 SNEGSKA (reference sequence). CDR3 length equals 13 residues. The junction had 4 bases not matched to a gene; V was cut back by 5 bases and J by 2 bases. The CDR3 sequence: CSAGGRHTDTQYF. CDR3 coding DNA: TGCAGTGCTGGCGGGAGACACACAGATACGCAGTATTTT.

The V call is TRBV7-2, the J call TRBJ1-2, with D maybe TRBD1 (6 bases). V shed 1 base and J shed 3 bases, with 18 bases lying between them. The CDR3 totals 17 residues. Germline CDR1 is SGHTA and CDR2 is FQGNSA. The CDR3 protein is CASSLGRSGGPYYGYTF. Here the CDR3 DNA reads TGTGCCAGCAGCTTAGGTCGGTCGGGGGGCCCTTACTATGGCTACACCTTC.

The gene calls are TRBV11-2 and TRBJ2-7; the match to TRBD1 covers 7 bases. The CDR3 totals 14 residues. V shed 4 bases, J shed 3 bases, and the junction held 6 bases outside the gene matches. Germline values: CDR1 SGHAT, CDR2 FQNNGV. In DNA, the CDR3 is TGTGCCAGCAGCTCGACAGGGAAAGGCTACGAGCAGTACTTC. Protein sequence: CASSSTGKGYEQYF.

This clonotype turned up a few times. A read error may be the cause here, since a much bigger clone is one base away. The rearrangement links TRBV5-4 to TRBJ2-3; 8 bases fit TRBD2. Germline assignment: CDR1 SGHNT and CDR2 YYREEE (reference sequence). This CDR3 region has 15 residues. Trimming cost V 4 bases and J 0 bases; bases outside gene matches: 4. CDR3 bases: TGTGCCAGCAGCCCGACTAGCGTGAGCACAGATACGCAGTATTTT. As protein: CASSPTSVSTDTQYF.

V is TRBV9 and J is TRBJ2-1; D possibly corresponds to TRBD2 (6 bases). The J call is uncertain, as TRBJ2-7 better fits the DNA end. The germline V gene encodes CDR1 SGDLS and CDR2 YYNGEE. The CDR3 is made up of 16 amino acids. As DNA, the CDR3 is TGTGCCAGCAGCGGTAGCGGATCTCCCTCCTACAATGAGCAGTACTTC. The encoded protein is CASSGSGSPSYNEQYF.

In its sample, this clonotype was seen a few times. The CDR3 DNA reads TGTGCCAGCAGTTACCTTCTGACAGGGAAGGGGGATGAAGCTTTCTTT. Amino acids: CASSYLLTGKGDEAFF. The chain recombines TRBV6-6 with TRBJ1-1; 7 bases agree with TRBD1. The V segment lost 2 bases and the J segment 7 bases; nucleotides outside the gene matches: 13. In germline, CDR1 is MNHNY, CDR2 SVGAGI (reference sequence). This CDR3 spans 16 amino acids.

V usage is TRBV20-1 and J usage is TRBJ1-1; 7 bases line up with TRBD1. Germline-derived CDR1 and CDR2 are DFQATT and SNEGSKA (reference sequence). This CDR3 spans 16 amino acids. V dropped 0 bases and J dropped 4; count of bases not matched to a gene: 11. As DNA, the CDR3 is TGCAGTGCTAGAGAGGTAGGAGTTCGGGACAGCACTGAAGCTTTCTTT. Translation gives CSAREVGVRDSTEAFF.

V and J are TRBV15 and TRBJ2-1; TRBD1 matches at 7 bases. Losses at the gene ends were 3 bases for V and 0 bases for J; bases not matched to a gene: 2. CDR1 and CDR2 (germline): LNHNV, YYDKDF (reference sequence). This CDR3 is built from 15 residues. This CDR3 is CATSRSGGSYNEQFF. The CDR3 DNA sequence: TGTGCCACCAGCAGGTCAGGGGGCTCCTACAATGAGCAGTTCTTC.

The CDR3 spells CATSPRGTGGNEQFF. The CDR3 region has the DNA TGTGCCACCAGTCCAAGGGGGACAGGGGGCAATGAGCAGTTCTTC. V usage is TRBV24-1 and J usage is TRBJ2-1; 11 nucleotides line up with TRBD1. The V gene end was trimmed by 6 bases and the J gene end by 6 bases; junction bases not matched to a gene: 6. In germline, CDR1 is KGHDR, CDR2 SFDVKD. The CDR3 has 15 amino acids.

The J gene is TRBJ1-2, the V gene TRBV20-1, with 9 bases matching TRBD1. This CDR3 is 15 amino acids long. The junction had 8 bases not matched to a gene; V was cut back by 2 bases and J by 4 bases. The germline V gene encodes CDR1 DFQATT and CDR2 SNEGSKA (reference sequence). This chain's CDR3 is CSARRVQGAIYGYTF. The CDR3 DNA reads TGCAGTGCTAGACGCGTACAGGGGGCGATCTATGGCTACACCTTC.

Of note for this clonotype: A read error may be the cause here, since a much bigger clone is one base away. The chain recombines TRBV12-3 or TRBV12-4 with TRBJ2-3; maybe TRBD2 (6 bases). With 0 bases removed from V and 4 bases from J, the gap between germline ends came to 14 bases. The CDR3 has 16 residues. The CDR3 loop is CASSLASGTFADTQYF. CDR3 in DNA: TGTGCCAGCAGTTTAGCTTCCGGGACTTTCGCAGATACGCAGTATTTT.

This sequence joins TRBV20-1 and TRBJ1-1; the D is unclear. Germline CDR1 is DFQATT and CDR2 is SNEGSKA (reference sequence). Trimming removed 2 bases from V and 5 bases from J, with 15 bases in between. The CDR3 totals 14 residues. The CDR3 here is CSARSSDFGTEAFF. In DNA form, the CDR3 reads TGCAGTGCTAGATCGTCGGATTTCGGAACTGAAGCTTTCTTT.

This clonotype came up a few times. The chain links TRBV7-9 to TRBJ2-4; maybe TRBD2 (5 bases). Looked up from germline, CDR1 is SEHNR and CDR2 is FQNEAQ (reference sequence). V was cut by 0 bases and J by 0 bases, with 9 bases left in between. The CDR3 is 16 residues long. The DNA of the CDR3 is TGTGCCAGCAGCTTAGCGACTATAATAGCCAAAAACATTCAGTACTTC. Translation: CASSLATIIAKNIQYF.

This clonotype has ten or more counts. The rearrangement joins TRBV7-2 to TRBJ1-5; D not resolved. The germline gives CDR1 SGHTA, CDR2 FQGNSA. CDR3 size: 12 residues. Trimming removed 3 bases from V and 4 bases from J, with 4 bases in between. The CDR3 nucleotides are TGTGCCAGCAGCTTTCGGAATCAGCCCCAGCATTTT. It codes for CASSFRNQPQHF. The full variable domain, rest sourced from reference TRBV7-2 and TRBJ1-5, is GAGVSQSPSNKVTEKGKDVELRCDPISGHTALYWYRQSLGQGLEFLIYFQGNSAPDKSGLPSDRFSAERTGGSVSTLTIQRTQQEDSAVYLCASSFRNQPQHFGDGTRLSIL.

This clonotype was detected ten times or more. One end of the junction varies from germline; a read error may be responsible. The gene calls are TRBV5-1 and TRBJ2-3; 8 nucleotides agree with TRBD1. The CDR3 sequence is 14 residues long. Germline V gene sequence: CDR1 SGHRS, CDR2 YFSETQ. CDR3 loop: CASSSTGGTDTQYF. In DNA form, the CDR3 reads TGTGCCAGCAGTTCGACAGGGGGCACAGATACGCAGTATTTT. The full variable domain, completed using reference TRBV5-1 and TRBJ2-3, is KAGVTQTPRYLIKTRGQQVTLSCSPISGHRSVSWYQQTPGQGLQFLFEYFSETQRNKGNFPGRFSGRQFSNSRSEMNVSTLELGDSALYLCASSSTGGTDTQYFGPGTRLTVL.

Written as DNA, the CDR3 is TGTGCCAGCAGTGAATTCAGCAGTTATGGCTACACCTTC. Translating it yields CASSEFSSYGYTF. The chain carries TRBV25-1 and TRBJ1-2; D remains unclear. Trimming pared 1 base from V and 5 bases from J, leaving 8 bases between. This CDR3 contains 13 residues. Looked up from germline, CDR1 is MGHDK and CDR2 is SYGVNS.

As regards this clonotype: Given a much more abundant clone one base away, this may be a read error. V is TRBV6-5 and J is TRBJ2-5; 10 nucleotides line up with TRBD2. J lost 11 bases, V lost 0 bases, and 18 bases had no gene match. Germline CDR1 reads MNHEY; CDR2 reads SVGAGI. The CDR3 runs 18 residues. The CDR3 sequence: CASSYSIARTSGDNEQYF. CDR3 DNA sequence: TGTGCCAGCAGTTACTCGATCGCAAGGACTAGCGGAGACAATGAGCAGTACTTC.

As concerns this clonotype: The junction does not match germline at one end; this may be a read error. The V and J genes are TRBV11-2 and TRBJ2-4, with D hard to call. This CDR3 is built from 13 residues. Germline V gene sequence: CDR1 SGHAT, CDR2 FQNNGV. CDR3 DNA sequence: TGTGCCAGCAGCTTAGGAAGGCGAAACATGCAGTACTTC. Protein: CASSLGRRNMQYF.

The J gene is TRBJ2-1, the V gene TRBV3-1, with a weak D call TRBD1 (5 bases). V was clipped by 0 bases and J by 9 bases, with 18 bases between them. Per germline, CDR1 LGHDT and CDR2 YNNKEL (reference sequence). The CDR3 length is 16 residues. The CDR3, as DNA: TGTGCCAGCAGCCAAGATGAGGCCATAAGGGGCGGTGAGCAGTTCTTC. As protein: CASSQDEAIRGGEQFF.

J is TRBJ1-2 and V is TRBV29-1; tentative D call: TRBD1 (5 bases). The germline V gene has CDR1 SQVTM and CDR2 ANQGSEA. CDR3 length: 17 amino acids. V was clipped by 0 bases and J by 3 bases, with 20 bases between them. The CDR3 DNA reads as TGCAGCGTTGAAGATAGCATTGGGGACTTTTCCGACTATGGCTACACCTTC. Translated: CSVEDSIGDFSDYGYTF.

The chain is built from TRBV28 and TRBJ1-2; D may be TRBD1 (5 bases). Germline loops: CDR1 MDHEN, CDR2 SYDVKM. The ends were cut back, 3 bases at V and 4 bases at J, with 12 bases in the middle. The CDR3 contains 14 residues. In DNA, the CDR3 is TGTGCCAGCAGTTTCCAGGGTGCTATCTATGGCTACACCTTC. Protein product: CASSFQGAIYGYTF.